The clone carrying this TCR beta chain was seen more than once but under ten times. This specimen belongs to a study of T cells in Graves' hyperthyroidism and ophthalmopathy. Template material for amplifying TCR beta CDR3 regions consisted of RNA transcripts. First-round RT-PCR targeting the TCR CDR3 was performed with the HTBI primer set. Via MiXCR, TCRdb re-called the multiplex PCR reads, giving one row per CDR3 protein. The repertoire has about 560,000 distinct CDR3 sequences, approximately 15% of them found once; the top ten carry approximately 18%. The sequenced material came from blood. The receptor was derived from a woman between 18 and 29 years old with Graves' hyperthyroidism.

This CDR3 reads CAGSLRPGSGNIQYF. The CDR3 bases are TGTGCCGGATCCCTTCGTCCGGGTTCAGGAAACATTCAGTACTTC. The genes are TRBV2 and TRBJ2-4; D unresolved. The CDR3 contains 15 residues. Germline lookup yields CDR1 SNHLY and CDR2 FYNNEI. V lost 11 bases and J lost 6, with 23 bases in between. Full variable domain (remainder filled in from reference TRBV2 and TRBJ2-4): EPEVTQTPSHQVTQMGQEVILRCVPISNHLYFYWYRQILGQKVEFLVSFYNNEISEKSEIFDDQFSVERPDGSNFTLKIRSTKLEDSAMYFCAGSLRPGSGNIQYFGAGTRLSVL.